The 9 T cell receptor beta chains reported below all come from one sample, sequenced in a study of blood T cell repertoires in COVID-19. The table came from immunoSEQ multiplex PCR; TCRdb's copy has only in-frame clones and leaves some out. Of tens of thousands of clones detected, more than 75% appear once; the ten largest clones hold 0.95% to 1.5%. The source material was peripheral blood. Receptors were obtained from a woman aged 80 or older with acute or convalescent COVID-19.

V is TRBV27 and J is TRBJ1-2; 8 bases line up with TRBD1. The J segment lost 4 bases and the V segment lost 1 base, leaving 11 bases of the junction unmatched. The CDR3 has 17 amino acids. Germline CDR1 is MNHEY and CDR2 is SMNVEV (reference sequence). The CDR3: CASSLFPGQATTYGYTF. The CDR3 DNA reads as TGTGCCAGCAGTTTATTCCCGGGACAGGCAACGACCTATGGCTACACCTTC.

This rearrangement joins TRBV6-1 to TRBJ1-2; D is uncertain. This CDR3 spans 14 amino acids. Per germline, CDR1 MNHNS and CDR2 SASEGT. The V and J ends lost 2 bases and 4 bases respectively, with 11 bases between them. The CDR3 nucleotides read TGTGCCAGCAGTGAATCTGGGCAGGTCTATGGCTACACCTTC. Residues: CASSESGQVYGYTF.

The rearrangement uses TRBV19 and TRBJ1-5, with a weak D call TRBD1 (5 bases). Germline V gives CDR1 LNHDA, CDR2 SQIVND (reference sequence). V shed 6 bases and J shed 4 bases, with 19 bases lying between them. CDR3 length: 16 residues. CDR3 region: CASSPPEGAGNQPQHF. The CDR3 DNA sequence: TGTGCCAGTAGCCCCCCTGAAGGGGCCGGGAATCAGCCCCAGCATTTT.

The chain's CDR3 is CASSYLAGGEQYF. CDR3 DNA sequence: TGTGCCAGTAGTTACCTCGCGGGGGGGGAGCAGTACTTC. This rearrangement joins TRBV19 to TRBJ2-7; TRBD2 matches at 9 bases. The junction had 6 bases not matched to a gene; V was cut back by 5 bases and J by 7 bases. This CDR3 spans 13 amino acids. Per the germline V gene, CDR1 is LNHDA and CDR2 is SQIVND (reference sequence).

Only a few counts were recorded for this clone. The genes are TRBV7-8 and TRBJ1-1; D possibly corresponds to TRBD1 (5 bases). CDR3 size: 15 residues. Trimming took 2 bases from V and 6 from J, leaving 16 bases between them. CDR1 and CDR2 (germline): SGHVS, FQNEAQ. The CDR3, as DNA: TGTGCCAGCAGCTTATTTGAAGGGGCGGACGCTGAAGCTTTCTTT. Its protein is CASSLFEGADAEAFF.

The rearrangement joins TRBV19 to TRBJ1-5; D is unresolved. The V gene lost 0 bases and the J gene lost 5 bases, with 8 bases spanning the gap. From germline, CDR1 is LNHDA and CDR2 SQIVND (reference sequence). The CDR3 runs to 14 residues. The CDR3 nucleotides are TGTGCCAGTAGTATAGAGCAGGTCGATCAGCCCCAGCATTTT. Its translation: CASSIEQVDQPQHF.

The genes are TRBV7-9 and TRBJ2-3, with D maybe TRBD2 (5 bases). Trimming removed 5 bases at V and 2 bases at J, with 14 bases between. Per germline, CDR1 SEHNR and CDR2 FQNEAQ (reference sequence). The CDR3 contains 15 residues. CDR3 DNA sequence: TGTGCCAGCAGCGGAGGACCCCTATCCACAGATACGCAGTATTTT. As protein: CASSGGPLSTDTQYF.

The chain employs TRBV5-1 and TRBJ2-2; 12 bases are a match to TRBD1. With V trimmed by 4 bases and J by 3 bases, 4 bases remained unmatched. Germline CDR1 is SGHRS and CDR2 is YFSETQ. This CDR3 is built from 16 residues. CDR3 loop: CASSPGTGGDTGELFF. CDR3 DNA: TGCGCCAGCAGCCCCGGGACAGGGGGCGACACCGGGGAGCTGTTTTTT.

V gene TRBV19 combines with J gene TRBJ2-6; 9 nucleotides match TRBD2. The CDR3 is made up of 17 amino acids. The trim removed 7 bases at V and 2 bases at J, leaving 9 bases unmatched. Germline CDR1 is LNHDA and CDR2 is SQIVND (reference sequence). The CDR3 protein is CASTLAGHSPGANVLTF. As DNA, the CDR3 is TGTGCCAGTACCCTAGCGGGACACTCTCCTGGGGCCAACGTCCTGACTTTC.